Shown below are 27 T cell receptor beta chains from a single sample sequenced in a study of shared clonotypes between healthy human individuals. Clones were sequenced by immunoSEQ multiplex PCR, and TCRdb holds only the in-frame ones, with some missing. The table records 520,000 or so clones, around 79% of them present only once. Sequenced input: PBMCs. The source of these receptors is a woman in her thirties or forties in good health. Some clones in this sample may be carry-over from other donors' samples.

The rearrangement uses TRBV6-1 and TRBJ2-6; no reliable D call. Germline CDR1 MNHNS, CDR2 SASEGT. The ends were cut back, 3 bases at V and 0 bases at J, with 9 bases in the middle. The CDR3 sequence is 16 residues long. The CDR3 DNA follows: TGTGCCAGCAGTGAGCAGGTTCTCTCTGGGGCCAACGTCCTGACTTTC. This codes for CASSEQVLSGANVLTF.

This chain uses TRBV30 with TRBJ2-1, with 9 bases aligning to TRBD2. The CDR3 sequence is 15 residues long. The V gene end was trimmed by 0 bases and the J gene end by 2 bases; junction bases not matched to a gene: 2. Germline loops: CDR1 GTSNPN, CDR2 SVGIG (reference sequence). In DNA, the CDR3 is TGTGCCTGGAGTGTTTTAGCGGGAGCCTACAATGAGCAGTTCTTC. It specifies CAWSVLAGAYNEQFF.

The CDR3 DNA reads as TGTGCCAGCGGATGGGCCACAGATACGCAGTATTTT. Its translation is CASGWATDTQYF. V and J are TRBV27 and TRBJ2-3; D call uncertain. The germline V gene encodes CDR1 MNHEY and CDR2 SMNVEV (reference sequence). Trimming took off 8 bases at V and 2 bases at J, with 8 bases between the two ends. The CDR3 runs 12 residues.

The chain is built from TRBV11-2 and TRBJ2-5; TRBD2 matches 7 bases. There are 14 residues in the CDR3. V gave up 1 base and J gave up 7 bases; unmatched junction bases: 6. Germline CDR1 and CDR2: SGHAT and FQNNGV. The CDR3 nucleotides read TGTGCCAGCAGCTTAGTGCTAGCGGCCGGGACCCAGTACTTC. Protein: CASSLVLAAGTQYF. Based on the CDR3 plus reference TRBV11-2 and TRBJ2-5, the full variable domain is EAGVAQSPRYKIIEKRQSVAFWCNPISGHATLYWYQQILGQGPKLLIQFQNNGVVDDSQLPKDRFSAERLKGVDSTLKIQPAKLEDSAVYLCASSLVLAAGTQYFGPGTRLLVL.

The rearrangement joins TRBV4-1 to TRBJ2-1, with TRBD2 matching 7 bases. The CDR3 loop spans 17 amino acids. V lost 0 bases and J lost 4; bases outside the gene matches: 9. Germline CDR1 is MGHRA and CDR2 is YSYEKL. In DNA, the CDR3 is TGCGCCAGCAGCCAAGATCGGAGCGGGGAGCCTTACAATGAGCAGTTCTTC. This codes for CASSQDRSGEPYNEQFF.

The V and J genes are TRBV7-2 and TRBJ2-3, with 14 bases aligning to TRBD2. Per the germline V gene, CDR1 is SGHTA and CDR2 is FQGNSA. V trimming: 5 bases; J trimming: 4 bases; junction bases outside the gene matches: 5. The CDR3 totals 16 residues. The CDR3: CASSQGLAGGADTQYF. The CDR3 nucleotides read TGTGCCAGCAGCCAAGGACTAGCGGGAGGCGCAGATACGCAGTATTTT.

The chain joins TRBV6-1 to TRBJ2-7; TRBD1 matches 7 bases. Germline trimming cut 6 bases from V and 6 bases from J; bases unmatched to any gene: 5. The CDR3 covers 12 residues. Per the germline V gene, CDR1 is MNHNS and CDR2 is SASEGT. The DNA of the CDR3 is TGTGCCAGCAGCGGGGACAGACTCGAGCAGTACTTC. Encoded protein: CASSGDRLEQYF.

This chain connects TRBV30 to TRBJ1-1, with D hard to call. The CDR3 is made up of 14 amino acids. Trimming took 1 base from V and 1 from J, leaving 10 bases between them. Germline V lookup: CDR1 GTSNPN, CDR2 SVGIG (reference sequence). CDR3 coding DNA: TGTGCCTGGAGTGAGGAGGGATCGAACACTGAAGCTTTCTTT. Amino acid sequence: CAWSEEGSNTEAFF.

This sequence joins TRBV27 and TRBJ2-5; 8 bases map to TRBD2. The CDR3 has 17 residues. V lost 3 bases, J lost 1 base, and 10 bases stayed unmatched. Germline V lookup: CDR1 MNHEY, CDR2 SMNVEV (reference sequence). The CDR3 region has the DNA TGTGCCAGCAGTTTGCGCCGGCCCGGGACTAGCCAAGAGACCCAGTACTTC. Residues: CASSLRRPGTSQETQYF.

This clone was picked up one time. The genes are TRBV6-1 and TRBJ1-2; TRBD1 is a possible D gene (5 bases). The CDR3 consists of 14 residues. CDR1 is MNHNS, CDR2 SASEGT, per germline. The germline V and J ends were trimmed by 1 base and 5 bases, with 11 bases remaining between them. The CDR3 region is CASSEDGRAYGYTF. CDR3 sequence (DNA): TGTGCCAGCAGTGAAGATGGCAGGGCGTATGGCTACACCTTC.

The chain uses TRBV28 and TRBJ2-3, with 12 bases matching TRBD1. This CDR3 comprises 16 residues. The V and J ends lost 5 bases and 4 bases, in that order; junction bases with no gene match: 7. Germline V lookup: CDR1 MDHEN, CDR2 SYDVKM. DNA for the CDR3: TGTGCCAGCAGTACAACCGGGACAGGGGGCGCAGATACGCAGTATTTT. It encodes CASSTTGTGGADTQYF.

The chain joins TRBV18 to TRBJ2-7, with 12 nucleotides matching TRBD2. Germline loops: CDR1 KGHSH, CDR2 LQKENI. Trimming took 6 bases from V and 6 from J; bases not matched to a gene: 6. The CDR3 totals 14 residues. In DNA form, the CDR3 reads TGTGCCAGCTCTTTGACTAGCGGGAGCCCCGAGCAGTACTTC. As protein: CASSLTSGSPEQYF.

The CDR3 DNA reads TGTGCCAGCCCGGGACTGGGAACCGGGGAGCTGTTTTTT. As protein: CASPGLGTGELFF. The chain couples TRBV21-1 to TRBJ2-2; no DNA check was done on the table's D call, TRBD2. TRBV21-1 is labeled a pseudogene. There are 13 residues in the CDR3.

The chain carries TRBV7-6 and TRBJ2-2, with 13 bases that match TRBD2. Losses at the gene ends were 1 base for V and 4 bases for J; bases not matched to a gene: 6. Germline CDR1 SGHVS, CDR2 FNYEAQ. This CDR3 comprises 18 residues. DNA for the CDR3: TGTGCCAGCAGCTTAGTAGGACTAGCGGGAGCCGGCACCGGGGAGCTGTTTTTT. Translated: CASSLVGLAGAGTGELFF.

The rearrangement links TRBV4-3 to TRBJ2-2; TRBD1 matches 9 bases. The trim removed 1 base at V and 6 bases at J, leaving 6 bases unmatched. The CDR3 has 16 residues. Germline V lookup: CDR1 LGHNA, CDR2 YSLEER. CDR3 bases: TGCGCCAGCAGCCAAGTGGACAGGGGTTTTTCCGGGGAGCTGTTTTTT. This translates into CASSQVDRGFSGELFF.

The chain joins TRBV6-1 to TRBJ1-5; D is unclear. Between the trimmed V and J ends, which lost 4 bases and 1 base, there was a span of 8 bases. Germline CDR1 is MNHNS and CDR2 is SASEGT. The CDR3 loop spans 14 amino acids. CDR3 nucleotide sequence: TGTGCCAGCAGTGTGGAAGGGAGCAATCAGCCCCAGCATTTT. Its translation: CASSVEGSNQPQHF.

This sequence joins TRBV7-3 and TRBJ1-2; 8 positions match TRBD1. J was trimmed by 7 bases and V by 4 bases; bases with no gene match: 8. The CDR3 loop spans 14 amino acids. Germline assignment: CDR1 SGHTA and CDR2 FQGTGA. The CDR3 sequence: CASSSTGEHAGYTF. The CDR3, as DNA: TGTGCCAGCAGCTCGACAGGGGAACATGCTGGCTACACCTTC.

This chain uses TRBV7-3 with TRBJ2-4; 7 nucleotides agree with TRBD1. There are 14 residues in the CDR3. V shed 2 bases and J 3 bases; nucleotides not matched to a gene: 1. Germline assignment: CDR1 SGHTA and CDR2 FQGTGA. CDR3 DNA sequence: TGTGCCAGCAGCTTAGCAGGGGGCAAAAACATTCAGTACTTC. Translating it yields CASSLAGGKNIQYF. The variable domain in full, completed from reference TRBV7-3 and TRBJ2-4, reads GAGVSQTPSNKVTEKGKYVELRCDPISGHTALYWYRQSLGQGPEFLIYFQGTGAADDSGLPNDRFFAVRPEGSVSTLKIQRTERGDSAVYLCASSLAGGKNIQYFGAGTRLSVL.

The gene calls are TRBV12-5 and TRBJ1-1; D perhaps matches TRBD1 (6 bases). Between the trimmed V and J ends, which lost 0 bases and 0 bases, there was a span of 11 bases. The germline gives CDR1 LGHNT, CDR2 FRNRAP. This CDR3 is 16 amino acids long. The CDR3 DNA is TGTGCTAGTGGTTTGGTACAGGGAACGCTGAACACTGAAGCTTTCTTT. Its protein is CASGLVQGTLNTEAFF.

This clone was observed a single time. This rearrangement joins TRBV5-8 to TRBJ1-1, with D possibly TRBD1 on 5 matching bases. This CDR3 has 18 residues. The V end was cut by 3 bases, the J end by 0 bases, with 21 bases between. Germline values: CDR1 SGHTS, CDR2 YDEGEE. Written as DNA, the CDR3 is TGTGCCAGCAGCTCGGGGGTTTTAGGGGCTAAAATGAACACTGAAGCTTTCTTT. It is translated as CASSSGVLGAKMNTEAFF. Variable domain in full (rest from reference TRBV5-8 and TRBJ1-1): EAGVTQSPTHLIKTRGQQATLRCSPISGHTSVYWYQQALGLGLQFLLWYDEGEERNRGNFPPRFSGRQFPNYSSELNVNALELEDSALYLCASSSGVLGAKMNTEAFFGQGTRLTVV.

The genes are TRBV5-1 and TRBJ2-7, with 9 nucleotides matching TRBD1. There are 14 residues in the CDR3. CDR1 and CDR2 (germline): SGHRS, YFSETQ. J gave up 6 bases and V 4 bases, and 8 bases lay outside the gene matches. The CDR3 sequence is CASSLGQGIGEQYF. CDR3 in DNA: TGCGCCAGCAGCCTGGGACAGGGTATCGGCGAGCAGTACTTC. Complete variable domain (other parts from reference TRBV5-1 and TRBJ2-7): KAGVTQTPRYLIKTRGQQVTLSCSPISGHRSVSWYQQTPGQGLQFLFEYFSETQRNKGNFPGRFSGRQFSNSRSEMNVSTLELGDSALYLCASSLGQGIGEQYFGPGTRLTVT.

V is TRBV11-3 and J is TRBJ2-6; D unclear. This CDR3 spans 15 amino acids. From germline, CDR1 is SGHNT and CDR2 YENEEA. V lost 1 base to trimming and J lost 3 bases, with 7 bases between them. The CDR3 protein is CASSLGGSGANVLTF. CDR3 sequence (DNA): TGTGCCAGCAGCTTAGGAGGTAGTGGGGCCAACGTCCTGACTTTC. Complete variable domain (other parts from reference TRBV11-3 and TRBJ2-6): EAGVVQSPRYKIIEKKQPVAFWCNPISGHNTLYWYLQNLGQGPELLIRYENEEAVDDSQLPKDRFSAERLKGVDSTLKIQPAELGDSAVYLCASSLGGSGANVLTFGAGSRLTVL.

The chain combines TRBV7-2 with TRBJ2-1; tentative D call: TRBD2 (5 bases). In germline, CDR1 is SGHTA, CDR2 FQGNSA. The CDR3 extends over 16 amino acids. V gave up 1 base and J gave up 0 bases, with 10 bases separating them. The CDR3 spells CASSLGGLLSYNEQFF. The CDR3, as DNA: TGTGCCAGCAGCTTAGGCGGACTCCTCTCCTACAATGAGCAGTTCTTC.

The chain employs TRBV6-1 and TRBJ1-2; a weak D match, TRBD1 (5 bases). This CDR3 has 15 amino acids. V shed 5 bases and J shed 3 bases, with 16 bases lying between them. Germline CDR1 and CDR2: MNHNS and SASEGT. The CDR3 is CASSQRWGVDYGYTF. DNA for the CDR3: TGTGCCAGCAGTCAACGTTGGGGGGTGGACTATGGCTACACCTTC.

The CDR3 DNA reads TGTGCCAGCGGGAGGGGTTTGGCTGAAGCTTTCTTT. It yields the protein CASGRGLAEAFF. V gene TRBV27 combines with J gene TRBJ1-1, with D possibly TRBD1 on 5 matching bases. The CDR3 has 12 residues. Looked up from germline, CDR1 is MNHEY and CDR2 is SMNVEV (reference sequence). Trimming took off 8 bases at V and 6 bases at J, with 13 bases between the two ends.

The gene calls are TRBV15 and TRBJ2-7, with a tentative D call TRBD2 (6 bases). The CDR3 sequence is 14 residues long. Trimming shortened V by 1 base and J by 2 bases, and 9 bases separated the two germline ends. Germline assignment: CDR1 LNHNV and CDR2 YYDKDF (reference sequence). CDR3 protein: CATSRGGDAYEQYF. The CDR3 nucleotides read TGTGCCACCAGCAGAGGGGGGGATGCCTACGAGCAGTACTTC.

The chain carries TRBV21-1 and TRBJ1-2; the table's D gene call, TRBD1, was not cross checked with the DNA. TRBV21-1 is a known pseudogene. CDR3 length: 14 amino acids. CDR3 bases: TGTGCCAGCAGCAAAGCAGTCAGGAAGTCGGGCTACACCTTC. Protein: CASSKAVRKSGYTF.